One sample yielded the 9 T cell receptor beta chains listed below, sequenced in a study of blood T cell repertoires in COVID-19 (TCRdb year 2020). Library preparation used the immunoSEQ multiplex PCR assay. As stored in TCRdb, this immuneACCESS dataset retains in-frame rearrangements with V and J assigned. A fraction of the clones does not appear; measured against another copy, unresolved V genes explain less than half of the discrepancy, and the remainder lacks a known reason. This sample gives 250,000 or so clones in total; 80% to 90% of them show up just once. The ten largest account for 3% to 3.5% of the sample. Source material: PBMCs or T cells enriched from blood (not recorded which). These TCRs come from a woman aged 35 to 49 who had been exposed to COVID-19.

CDR3 loop: CASSKQPTGGEAPLHF. CDR3 nucleotide sequence: TGTGCCAGCAGCAAACAGCCCACAGGGGGCGAGGCACCCCTCCACTTT. The chain employs TRBV7-2 and TRBJ1-6, with 9 bases that match TRBD1. The germline V gene encodes CDR1 SGHTA and CDR2 FQGNSA. CDR3 length: 16 residues. J lost 11 bases, V lost 5 bases, and 13 bases had no gene match.

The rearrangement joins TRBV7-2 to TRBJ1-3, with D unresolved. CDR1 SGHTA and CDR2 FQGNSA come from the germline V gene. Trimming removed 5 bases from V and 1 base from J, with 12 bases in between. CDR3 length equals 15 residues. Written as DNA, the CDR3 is TGTGCCAGCAGCCCGGGGTCCATGTCTGGAAACACCATATATTTT. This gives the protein CASSPGSMSGNTIYF.

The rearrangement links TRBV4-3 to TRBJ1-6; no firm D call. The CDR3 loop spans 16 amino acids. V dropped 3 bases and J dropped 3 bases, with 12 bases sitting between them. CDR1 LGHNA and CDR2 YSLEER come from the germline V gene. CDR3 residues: CASSQLAGNYNSPLHF. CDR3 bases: TGCGCCAGCAGCCAGCTAGCCGGGAACTATAATTCACCCCTCCACTTT.

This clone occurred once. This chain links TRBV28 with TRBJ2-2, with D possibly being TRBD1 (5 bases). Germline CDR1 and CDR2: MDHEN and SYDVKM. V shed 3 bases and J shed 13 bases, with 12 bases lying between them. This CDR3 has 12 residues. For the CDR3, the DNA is TGTGCCAGCAGTTTTCAAGACAGAAGGCTGTTTTTT. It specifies CASSFQDRRLFF.

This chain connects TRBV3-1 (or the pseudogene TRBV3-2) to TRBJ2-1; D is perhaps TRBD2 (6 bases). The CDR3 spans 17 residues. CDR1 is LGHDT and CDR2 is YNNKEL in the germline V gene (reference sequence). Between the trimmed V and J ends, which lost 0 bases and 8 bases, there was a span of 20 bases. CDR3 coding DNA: TGTGCCAGCAGCCAAGATCTGAGGACTACCATGGGCGATGAGCAGTTCTTC. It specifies CASSQDLRTTMGDEQFF.

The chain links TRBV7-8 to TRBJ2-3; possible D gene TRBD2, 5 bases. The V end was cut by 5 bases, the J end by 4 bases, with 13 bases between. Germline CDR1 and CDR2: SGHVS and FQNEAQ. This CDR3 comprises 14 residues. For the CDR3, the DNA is TGTGCCAGCAGCCTAGGAGCGGTGTCAGATACGCAGTATTTT. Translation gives CASSLGAVSDTQYF.

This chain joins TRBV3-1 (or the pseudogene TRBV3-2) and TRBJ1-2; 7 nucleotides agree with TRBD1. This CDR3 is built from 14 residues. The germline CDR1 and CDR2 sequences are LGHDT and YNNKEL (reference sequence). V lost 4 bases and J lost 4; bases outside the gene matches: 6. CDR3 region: CASSPSTGPYGYTF. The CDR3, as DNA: TGTGCCAGCAGCCCTTCGACAGGGCCCTATGGCTACACCTTC.

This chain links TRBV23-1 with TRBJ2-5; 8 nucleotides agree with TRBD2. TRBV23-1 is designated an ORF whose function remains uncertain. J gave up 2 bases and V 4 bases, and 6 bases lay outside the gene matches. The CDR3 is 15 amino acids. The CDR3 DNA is TGCGCCAGCAGTCTTCCCGGGGGGGCTCAAGAGACCCAGTACTTC. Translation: CASSLPGGAQETQYF.

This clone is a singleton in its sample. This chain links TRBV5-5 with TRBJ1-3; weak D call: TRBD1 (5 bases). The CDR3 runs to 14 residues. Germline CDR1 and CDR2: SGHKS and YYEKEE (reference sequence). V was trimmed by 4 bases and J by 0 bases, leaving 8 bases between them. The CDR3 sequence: CASSRGSSGNTIYF. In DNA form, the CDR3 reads TGTGCCAGCAGCCGGGGGAGCTCTGGAAACACCATATATTTT.